These 20 T cell receptor beta chains share one sample of origin, sequenced in a study of CD8+CD57+ T cells in acquired aplastic anemia. Template material for TCR beta VDJ and CDR3 profiling consisted of genomic DNA. MiXCR was run by TCRdb on the reads, yielding one entry per CDR3 protein. The sample lists about 180,000 distinct CDR3 sequences; approximately 46% were seen once. Sequenced input: sorted CD4+, CD8+, or CD8+CD57+ T cells (not recorded which) from PBMCs. The receptors here all came from a human donor in good health.

V gene TRBV14 combines with J gene TRBJ1-1; no clear D gene. This CDR3 has 15 residues. Germline CDR1 SGHDN, CDR2 FVKESK. Trimming took 2 bases from V and 5 from J, leaving 15 bases between them. CDR3 region: CASSQQSLGWTEAFF. The CDR3 DNA reads as TGTGCCAGCAGCCAACAAAGTCTGGGTTGGACTGAAGCTTTCTTT.

This clonotype was detected a few times. This sequence may be a read error, since a much larger clone differs from it by one base. The chain joins TRBV5-1 to TRBJ2-1, with 7 nucleotides matching TRBD2. The J call is uncertain, as TRBJ2-7 better fits the DNA end. This CDR3 region has 16 residues. The germline CDR1 and CDR2 sequences are SGHRS and YFSETQ. The CDR3 nucleotides are TGCGCCAGCAGCTCCTTCGGGCTAGCGGACGGGAGCGAGCAGTACTTC. Translated, it gives CASSSFGLADGSEQYF.

The chain combines TRBV5-4 with TRBJ2-5, with 7 bases matching TRBD1. Germline lookup yields CDR1 SGHNT and CDR2 YYREEE (reference sequence). The trim removed 4 bases at V and 4 bases at J, leaving 4 bases unmatched. CDR3 length: 13 amino acids. This CDR3 is CASSIQGLETQYF. CDR3 coding DNA: TGTGCCAGCAGCATACAGGGGTTAGAGACCCAGTACTTC.

This clonotype was seen more than once but under ten times. The CDR3 loop reads CASSTPDRAATGELFF. The DNA for the CDR3 is TGTGCCAGCAGTACGCCAGACAGGGCGGCCACCGGGGAGCTGTTTTTT. J is TRBJ2-2 and V is TRBV28; 7 nucleotides line up with TRBD1. Trimming cost V 5 bases and J 4 bases; bases outside gene matches: 10. CDR3 size: 16 residues. The germline CDR1 and CDR2 sequences are MDHEN and SYDVKM.

This clonotype has at least ten counts. This sequence joins TRBV7-2 and TRBJ2-4; 10 bases match TRBD1. Per the germline V gene, CDR1 is SGHTA and CDR2 is FQGNSA. Losses at the gene ends were 5 bases for V and 6 bases for J; bases not matched to a gene: 7. The CDR3 contains 15 residues. The DNA of the CDR3 is TGTGCCAGCAGCATTCGGACAGGGGGGGGAAACATTCAGTACTTC. Its protein is CASSIRTGGGNIQYF.

There are many counts of this clonotype. The chain combines TRBV9 with TRBJ2-7; TRBD1 matches 7 bases. Germline CDR1 is SGDLS and CDR2 is YYNGEE. CDR3 length: 12 amino acids. V lost 8 bases and J lost 3; bases outside the gene matches: 5. In DNA, the CDR3 is TGTGCCAGGACAGGGCAGAACTACGAGCAGTACTTC. Its translation is CARTGQNYEQYF.

Remarks on this clonotype: At one of its ends the junction is not consistent with the germline gene, which may arise from a read error. The chain recombines TRBV15 with TRBJ2-5; D call uncertain. CDR3 length: 9 amino acids. Germline V gene lookup returns CDR1 LNHNV and CDR2 YYDKDF (reference sequence). The CDR3 nucleotides are TGTGCCACCAGCAGAGATGGGGACTTC. Its protein is CATSRDGDF.

The genes are TRBV6-1 and TRBJ1-2, with 9 positions matching TRBD1. This CDR3 is 14 amino acids long. Losses at the gene ends were 6 bases for V and 7 bases for J; bases not matched to a gene: 9. In germline, CDR1 is MNHNS, CDR2 SASEGT. The CDR3 bases are TGTGCCAGCAGAGGGGGGACAGGGCGTGGTGGCTACACCTTC. As protein: CASRGGTGRGGYTF.

The chain carries TRBV19 and TRBJ2-2; TRBD2 is a possible D gene (5 bases). V lost 3 bases to trimming and J lost 6 bases, with 8 bases between them. This CDR3 is built from 13 residues. CDR1 and CDR2 (germline): LNHDA, SQIVND (reference sequence). Here the CDR3 reads CASSIEGAGELFF. In DNA form, the CDR3 reads TGTGCCAGTAGTATCGAGGGCGCCGGGGAGCTGTTTTTT. The full variable domain, with the rest looked up from reference TRBV19 and TRBJ2-2, is DGGITQSPKYLFRKEGQNVTLSCEQNLNHDAMYWYRQDPGQGLRLIYYSQIVNDFQKGDIAEGYSVSREKKESFPLTVTSAQKNPTAFYLCASSIEGAGELFFGEGSRLTVL.

This clonotype has just a few counts. The V call is TRBV7-8, the J call TRBJ1-6; D uncertain. The CDR3 is 16 residues long. Germline V lookup: CDR1 SGHVS, CDR2 FQNEAQ. Trimming stripped 6 bases from V and 3 bases from J, with 15 bases between. This CDR3 reads CASSYSGPRYNSPLHF. Written as DNA, the CDR3 is TGTGCCAGCAGTTATTCTGGTCCTCGCTATAATTCACCCCTCCACTTT.

This clonotype was observed a few times. V and J are TRBV3-1 and TRBJ2-7, with 8 bases that match TRBD1. Germline CDR1 is LGHDT and CDR2 is YNNKEL (reference sequence). V lost 5 bases and J lost 5; bases outside the gene matches: 14. This CDR3 comprises 16 residues. CDR3 sequence (DNA): TGTGCCAGCAGCGAACGTACCGGGACAGGAATCCACGAGCAGTACTTC. It is translated as CASSERTGTGIHEQYF.

This clonotype was seen just once. This sequence joins TRBV7-2 and TRBJ2-6, with no clear D. V was shortened by 7 bases and J by 2 bases, with 9 bases between the two germline ends. Germline loops: CDR1 SGHTA, CDR2 FQGNSA. CDR3 length: 14 amino acids. The CDR3 DNA follows: TGTGCCAGCATCTCACCTGCTGGGGCCAACGTCCTGACTTTC. Translating it yields CASISPAGANVLTF.

This clonotype was counted only a few times. The V and J genes are TRBV5-1 and TRBJ1-6, with unresolved D. The CDR3 totals 14 residues. V lost 5 bases, J lost 5 bases, and 11 bases lay in between. The germline V gene encodes CDR1 SGHRS and CDR2 YFSETQ. The CDR3 bases are TGCGCCAGCAGGGCGGAGTTGAATAATTCACCCCTCCACTTT. Translating gives CASRAELNNSPLHF.

This clonotype was observed a handful of times. The J gene is TRBJ1-5, the V gene TRBV2; 8 bases align to TRBD1. CDR3 length: 14 residues. Losses at the gene ends were 6 bases for V and 5 bases for J; bases not matched to a gene: 6. CDR1 and CDR2 (germline): SNHLY, FYNNEI. The CDR3 DNA is TGTGCCAGCAGAAGCGACAGGGGTGATCAGCCCCAGCATTTT. Translating it yields CASRSDRGDQPQHF.

This rearrangement joins TRBV6-1 to TRBJ2-3; weak D call: TRBD1 (6 bases). The germline gives CDR1 MNHNS, CDR2 SASEGT. Trimming removed 6 bases from V and 2 bases from J, with 18 bases in between. The CDR3 spans 16 residues. CDR3 nucleotide sequence: TGTGCCAGCAGGAACGCAGGGGAGAGGGCCACAGATACGCAGTATTTT. Its protein product is CASRNAGERATDTQYF.

The sample holds many counts of this clonotype. V gene TRBV20-1 combines with J gene TRBJ1-5, with D perhaps matching TRBD1 (6 bases). CDR1 is DFQATT and CDR2 is SNEGSKA in the germline V gene (reference sequence). V shed 2 bases and J shed 5 bases, with 16 bases lying between them. The CDR3 is 15 amino acids. The CDR3 DNA sequence: TGCAGTGCTAGATCCGGGGGCGGGGGTTATCAGCCCCAGCATTTT. It is translated as CSARSGGGGYQPQHF.

V is TRBV10-3 and J is TRBJ2-7; TRBD1 matches at 11 bases. With 0 bases clipped from V and 2 bases from J, the junction kept 3 bases outside the gene matches. Germline-derived CDR1 and CDR2 are ENHRY and SYGVKD. This CDR3 has 16 residues. CDR3 amino acids: CAISESGQGVAYEQYF. Here the CDR3 DNA reads TGTGCCATCAGTGAGTCGGGACAGGGGGTCGCCTACGAGCAGTACTTC.

The chain employs TRBV7-3 and TRBJ1-1, with D unresolved. From germline, CDR1 is SGHTA and CDR2 FQGTGA. The length of the CDR3 is 13 residues. V lost 3 bases and J lost 4, with 9 bases in between. The CDR3 DNA sequence: TGTGCCAGCAGCTTGGCTACGGGCACTGAAGCTTTCTTT. Protein product: CASSLATGTEAFF.

The sample holds a few counts of this clonotype. The chain combines TRBV12-5 with TRBJ2-1; no clear D. Germline V gives CDR1 LGHNT, CDR2 FRNRAP. There are 15 residues in the CDR3. Trimming took off 3 bases at V and 7 bases at J, with 16 bases between the two ends. The CDR3, as DNA: TGTGCTAGTGGTTTAGCGATGGGCTACACTAATGAGCAGTTCTTC. As protein: CASGLAMGYTNEQFF.

Note on this clonotype: This sequence may be a read error, since a much larger clone differs from it by one base. CDR3 residues: CASRKPGLLAYEQYF. The CDR3 DNA is TGTGCCAGCAGAAAGCCGGGACTGCTAGCCTACGAGCAGTACTTC. The chain links TRBV11-2 to TRBJ2-7, with D tentatively TRBD2 (6 bases). V was pared by 6 bases and J by 2 bases, with 17 bases between. The CDR3 extends over 15 amino acids. The germline CDR1 and CDR2 sequences are SGHAT and FQNNGV.